This paragraph reports one T cell receptor (beta chain). Its antigen remains unidentified. The data stem from a study of somatic mutations in cytotoxic T cells in rheumatoid arthritis. The CDR3 totals 12 residues. The germline V gene has CDR1 GTSNPN and CDR2 SVGIG (reference sequence). Blood donors of median age roughly 52 years (range roughly 20-70), about 50% of them female, formed the healthy controls. General study points: Each of about an eighth of the roughly 65 patients had a largest CD8+ clone that made up more than 20% of CD8+ cells. CD8+ clonality rose with age in rheumatoid arthritis patients, not healthy controls. The identity of the antigens targeted by the expanded CD8+ clones remained unknown.

The data were produced by immunoSEQ multiplex PCR, yet TCRdb's version contains in-frame clones alone and is incomplete. The sample includes tens of thousands of clones, approximately 84% of them seen just once. The rearrangement links TRBV30 to TRBJ2-5; 8 nucleotides align to TRBD1. The assigned J gene may be wrong: the sequence end matches TRBJ2-7 better. The sample taken for sequencing was CD8+ T cells sorted from blood. The origin of this receptor is a man aged 35-49 years in good health. CDR3 coding DNA: TGTGCCTCTTGGACAGGGATAAACGAGCAGTACTTC. It yields the protein CASWTGINEQYF.